This T cell receptor beta chain was captured in a study of shared clonotypes between healthy human individuals. Points from the study as a whole: For sorted subsets, rarefaction showed incomplete sequencing despite large depth.

Investigators spread the genomic DNA of each subset evenly over several immunoSEQ plates. The table came from immunoSEQ multiplex PCR; TCRdb's copy has only in-frame clones and leaves some out. Altogether approximately 500,000 clones are present, approximately 95% being singletons, with the ten largest covering roughly 0.06%. Trimming cost V 6 bases and J 0 bases, with 5 bases left between them. In germline, CDR1 is WNHNN, CDR2 SYGVQD (reference sequence). The CDR3 is made up of 13 amino acids. Donation came from healthy HIV-negative adults that had no recent acute infections or vaccinations. A split of CD4+ cells into CD45RA+ naive and CD45RA-negative memory subsets was performed. Concerning this clone: Its matching antigen is unknown.

Sequencing used naive CD4+ T cells sorted from blood. As for subset: CD45RA+ positively selected. The sequence derives from a woman in her thirties in good health. The chain uses TRBV10-1 and TRBJ2-2; D not certain. This CDR3 is CASRATNTGELFF. The CDR3 DNA reads as TGCGCCAGCAGGGCGACGAACACCGGGGAGCTGTTTTTT.